This TCR beta chain was identified during a study of T-cell reconstitution after alpha-beta-depleted transplantation in children. This clonotype has ten or more counts. The TCRbeta library was prepared with unique molecular identifiers. TCRdb passed the PCR reads through MiXCR, listing each CDR3 protein once. Seen here are 150,000 to 200,000 distinct CDR3 sequences, roughly 15% observed once, and the top ten hold 13%. Sequencing used PBMCs from the stem cell graft donor, obtained from the stem cell graft. The sequence derives from a human donor who donated a stem cell graft to a child with acute lymphoblastic leukemia.

The CDR3 sequence: CASSSPIKGRDTQYF. The CDR3 DNA is TGTGCCAGCAGCTCCCCGATAAAAGGACGAGATACGCAGTATTTT. The rearrangement uses TRBV5-6 and TRBJ2-3; no reliable D call. Trimming pared 3 bases from V and 5 bases from J, leaving 16 bases between. The germline CDR1 and CDR2 sequences are SGHDT and YYEEEE. The CDR3 spans 15 residues.